This TCR beta chain comes out of a study of cytomegalovirus exposure and HLA in healthy donors. Background on the study: The 95 to 150 validation repertoires used a platform that matched the one used for the approximately 620 first-cohort repertoires, as a later analysis reported.

Produced via immunoSEQ multiplex PCR; TCRdb's table is partial and in-frame only. The data hold about 110,000 clones, with around 83% observed a single time. This CDR3 is built from 13 residues. The germline gives CDR1 SQVTM, CDR2 ANQGSEA. Trimming removed 3 bases from V and 4 bases from J; junction bases left unmatched: 4. The sequence derives from a woman under 30 in good health and CMV-seropositive. The sample was PBMCs. The genes are TRBV29-1 and TRBJ2-3, with 7 bases matching TRBD2. For the CDR3, the DNA is TGCAGCGTTGATGGGGGGGTCGCAGATACGCAGTATTTT. This sequence encodes CSVDGGVADTQYF.